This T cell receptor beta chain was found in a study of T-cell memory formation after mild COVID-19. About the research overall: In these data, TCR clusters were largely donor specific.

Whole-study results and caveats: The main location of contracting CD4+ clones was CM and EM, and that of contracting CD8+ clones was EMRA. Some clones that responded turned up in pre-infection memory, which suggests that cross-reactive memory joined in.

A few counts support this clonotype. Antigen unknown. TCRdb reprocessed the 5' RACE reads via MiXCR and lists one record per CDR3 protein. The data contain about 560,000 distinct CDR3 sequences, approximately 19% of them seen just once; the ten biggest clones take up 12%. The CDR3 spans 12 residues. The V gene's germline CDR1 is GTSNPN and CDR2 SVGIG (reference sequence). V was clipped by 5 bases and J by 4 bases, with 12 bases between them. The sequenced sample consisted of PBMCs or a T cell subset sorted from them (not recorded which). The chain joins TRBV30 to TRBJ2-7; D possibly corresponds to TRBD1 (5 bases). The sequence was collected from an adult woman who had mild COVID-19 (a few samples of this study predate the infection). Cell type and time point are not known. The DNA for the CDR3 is TGTGCCTGGGGGAACAGGCCGTACGAGCAGTACTTC. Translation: CAWGNRPYEQYF. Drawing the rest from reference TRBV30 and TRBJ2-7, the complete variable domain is SQTIHQWPATLVQPVGSPLSLECTVEGTSNPNLYWYRQAAGRGLQLLFYSVGIGQISSEVPQNLSASRPQDRQFILSSKKLLLSDSGFYLCAWGNRPYEQYFGPGTRLTVT.